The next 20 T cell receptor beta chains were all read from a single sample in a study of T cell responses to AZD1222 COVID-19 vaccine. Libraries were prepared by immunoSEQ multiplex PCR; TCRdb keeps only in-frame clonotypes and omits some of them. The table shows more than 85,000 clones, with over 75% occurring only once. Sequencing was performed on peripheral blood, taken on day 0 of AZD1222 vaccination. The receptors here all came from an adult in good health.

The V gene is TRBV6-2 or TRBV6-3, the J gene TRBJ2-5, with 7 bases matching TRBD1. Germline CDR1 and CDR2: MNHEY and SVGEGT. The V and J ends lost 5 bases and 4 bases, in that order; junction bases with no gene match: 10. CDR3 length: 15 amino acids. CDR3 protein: CASSTTGDPRETQYF. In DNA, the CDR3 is TGTGCCAGCAGTACCACAGGGGATCCTCGAGAGACCCAGTACTTC.

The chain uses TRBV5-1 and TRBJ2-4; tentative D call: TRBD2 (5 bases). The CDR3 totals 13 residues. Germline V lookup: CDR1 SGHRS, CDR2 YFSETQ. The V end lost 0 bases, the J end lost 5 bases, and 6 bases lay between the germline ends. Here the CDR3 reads CASSLAGENIQYF. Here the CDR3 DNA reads TGCGCCAGCAGCTTGGCCGGGGAAAACATTCAGTACTTC.

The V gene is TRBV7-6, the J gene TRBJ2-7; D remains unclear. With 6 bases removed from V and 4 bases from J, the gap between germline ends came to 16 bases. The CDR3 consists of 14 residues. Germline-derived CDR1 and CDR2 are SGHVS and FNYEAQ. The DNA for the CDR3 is TGTGCCAGCAGAATGGAACTACCCCCTTACGAGCAGTACTTC. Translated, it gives CASRMELPPYEQYF.

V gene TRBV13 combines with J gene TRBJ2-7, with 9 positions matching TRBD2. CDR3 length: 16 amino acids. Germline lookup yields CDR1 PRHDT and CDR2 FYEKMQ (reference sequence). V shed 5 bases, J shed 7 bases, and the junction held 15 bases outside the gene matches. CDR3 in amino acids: CASSLSKGLAFGEQYF. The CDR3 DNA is TGTGCCAGCAGCCTAAGCAAGGGACTAGCCTTCGGGGAGCAGTACTTC.

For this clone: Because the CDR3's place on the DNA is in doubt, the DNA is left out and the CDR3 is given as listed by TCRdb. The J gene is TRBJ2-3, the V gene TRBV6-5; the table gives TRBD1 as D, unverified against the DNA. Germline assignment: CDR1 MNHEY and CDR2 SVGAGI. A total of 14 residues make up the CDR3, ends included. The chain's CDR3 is CASSSSTGPDTQYF.

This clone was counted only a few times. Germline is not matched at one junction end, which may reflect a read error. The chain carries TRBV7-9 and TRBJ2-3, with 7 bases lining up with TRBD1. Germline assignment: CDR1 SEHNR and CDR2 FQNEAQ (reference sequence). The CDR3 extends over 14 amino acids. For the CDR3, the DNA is TGTGCCAGCAGCTTAGCGTCCGGACAGGCCGATACGGATTTT. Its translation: CASSLASGQADTDF.

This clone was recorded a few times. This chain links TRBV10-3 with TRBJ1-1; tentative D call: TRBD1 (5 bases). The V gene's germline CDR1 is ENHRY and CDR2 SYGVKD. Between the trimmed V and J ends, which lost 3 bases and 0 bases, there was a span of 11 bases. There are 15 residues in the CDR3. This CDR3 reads CAISDGGVLNTEAFF. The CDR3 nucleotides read TGTGCCATCAGTGACGGAGGGGTACTGAACACTGAAGCTTTCTTT.

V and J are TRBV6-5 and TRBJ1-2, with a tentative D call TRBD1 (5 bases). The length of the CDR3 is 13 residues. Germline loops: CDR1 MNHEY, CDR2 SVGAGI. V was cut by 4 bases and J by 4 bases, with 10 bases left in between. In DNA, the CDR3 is TGTGCCAGCAGTTTCTCCGGGACCTATGGCTACACCTTC. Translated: CASSFSGTYGYTF.

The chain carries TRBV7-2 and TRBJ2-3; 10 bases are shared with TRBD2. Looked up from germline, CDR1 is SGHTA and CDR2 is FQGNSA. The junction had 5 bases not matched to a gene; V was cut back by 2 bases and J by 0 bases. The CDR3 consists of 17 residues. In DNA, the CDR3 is TGTGCCAGCAGCTTATTACTAGCGGGACAGAGCACAGATACGCAGTATTTT. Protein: CASSLLLAGQSTDTQYF.

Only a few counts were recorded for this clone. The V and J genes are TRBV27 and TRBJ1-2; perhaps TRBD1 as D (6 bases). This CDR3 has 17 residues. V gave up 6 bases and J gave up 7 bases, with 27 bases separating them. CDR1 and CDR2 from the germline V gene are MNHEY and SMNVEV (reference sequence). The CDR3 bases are TGTGCCAGCAGATCCTTAGACCTGACAGGTCGCCTTAGTGGCTACACCTTC. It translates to CASRSLDLTGRLSGYTF.

The CDR3 region has the DNA TGTGCCAGCAGTCGCACAGAGAACACTGAAGCTTTCTTT. Its protein product is CASSRTENTEAFF. This rearrangement joins TRBV7-8 to TRBJ1-1; D is unresolved. V lost 6 bases to trimming and J lost 1 base, with 9 bases between them. The CDR3 contains 13 residues. CDR1 and CDR2 from the germline V gene are SGHVS and FQNEAQ.

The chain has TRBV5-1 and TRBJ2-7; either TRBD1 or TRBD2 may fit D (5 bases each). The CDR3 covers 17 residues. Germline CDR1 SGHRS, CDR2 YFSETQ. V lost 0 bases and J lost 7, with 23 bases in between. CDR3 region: CASSLAAGQGFSREQYF. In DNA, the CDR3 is TGCGCCAGCAGCTTGGCCGCGGGCCAGGGCTTTTCGCGTGAGCAGTACTTC.

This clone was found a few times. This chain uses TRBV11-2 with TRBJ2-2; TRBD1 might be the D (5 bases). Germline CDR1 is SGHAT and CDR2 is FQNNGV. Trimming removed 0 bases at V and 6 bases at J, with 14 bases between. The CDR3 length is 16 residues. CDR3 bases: TGTGCCAGCAGCTTAGAAATCGGGCAGGGATCCGGGGAGCTGTTTTTT. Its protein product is CASSLEIGQGSGELFF.

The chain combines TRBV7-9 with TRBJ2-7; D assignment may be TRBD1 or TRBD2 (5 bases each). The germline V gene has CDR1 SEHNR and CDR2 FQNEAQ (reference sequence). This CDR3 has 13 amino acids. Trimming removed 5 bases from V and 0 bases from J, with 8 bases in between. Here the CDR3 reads CASSRDGSYEQYF. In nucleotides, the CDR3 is TGTGCCAGCAGCCGGGACGGCTCCTACGAGCAGTACTTC.

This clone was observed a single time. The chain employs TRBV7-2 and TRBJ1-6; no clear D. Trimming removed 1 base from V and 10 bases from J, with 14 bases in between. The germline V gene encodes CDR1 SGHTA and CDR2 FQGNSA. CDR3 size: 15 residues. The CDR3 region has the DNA TGTGCCAGCAGCTTAGGCCAGGCTGGGAGGTCACCCCTCCACTTT. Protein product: CASSLGQAGRSPLHF.

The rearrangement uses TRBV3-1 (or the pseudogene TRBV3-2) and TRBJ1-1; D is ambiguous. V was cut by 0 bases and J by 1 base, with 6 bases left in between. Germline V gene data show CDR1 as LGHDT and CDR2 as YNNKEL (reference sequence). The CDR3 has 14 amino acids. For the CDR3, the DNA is TGTGCCAGCAGCCAAGAAAGGCAGAACACTGAAGCTTTCTTT. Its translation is CASSQERQNTEAFF.

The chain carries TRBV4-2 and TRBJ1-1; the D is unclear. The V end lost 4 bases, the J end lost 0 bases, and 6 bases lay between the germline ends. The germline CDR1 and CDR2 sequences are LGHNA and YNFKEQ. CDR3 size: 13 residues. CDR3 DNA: TGTGCCAGCAGCCGTGAAATGAACACTGAAGCTTTCTTT. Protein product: CASSREMNTEAFF.

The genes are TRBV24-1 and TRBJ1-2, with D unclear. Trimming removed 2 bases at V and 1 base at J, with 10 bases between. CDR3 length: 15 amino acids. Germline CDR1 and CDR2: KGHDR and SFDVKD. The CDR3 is CATSDSLPFNYGYTF. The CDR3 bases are TGTGCCACCAGTGATTCCCTACCTTTTAACTATGGCTACACCTTC.

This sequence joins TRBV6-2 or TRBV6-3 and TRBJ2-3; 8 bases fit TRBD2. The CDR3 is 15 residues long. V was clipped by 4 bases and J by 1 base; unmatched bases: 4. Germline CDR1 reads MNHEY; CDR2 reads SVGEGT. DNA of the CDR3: TGTGCCAGCAGTTCGGGGGGGCGGGGCACAGATACGCAGTATTTT. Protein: CASSSGGRGTDTQYF.

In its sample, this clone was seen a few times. In DNA form, the CDR3 reads TGTGCCAGTAAACTGACAGGGTCCCAAGAGACCCAGTACTTC. This gives the protein CASKLTGSQETQYF. V usage is TRBV19 and J usage is TRBJ2-5; 7 nucleotides match TRBD1. V was clipped by 7 bases and J by 1 base; unmatched bases: 6. The germline gives CDR1 LNHDA, CDR2 SQIVND (reference sequence). There are 14 residues in the CDR3.